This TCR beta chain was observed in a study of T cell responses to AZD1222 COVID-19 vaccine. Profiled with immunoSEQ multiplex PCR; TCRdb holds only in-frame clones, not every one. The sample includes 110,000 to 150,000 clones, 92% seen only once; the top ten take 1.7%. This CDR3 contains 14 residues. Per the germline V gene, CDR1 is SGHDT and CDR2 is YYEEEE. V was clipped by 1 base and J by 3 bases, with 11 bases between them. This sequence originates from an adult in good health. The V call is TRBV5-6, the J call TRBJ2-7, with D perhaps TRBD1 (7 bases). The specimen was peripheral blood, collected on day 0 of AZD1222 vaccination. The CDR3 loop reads CASSLPQGGYEQYF. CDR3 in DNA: TGTGCCAGCAGCTTGCCCCAGGGGGGCTACGAGCAGTACTTC.